These T cell receptor beta chains were read from a single sample in a study of CD8+ T cells in alopecia areata. Produced via immunoSEQ multiplex PCR; TCRdb's table is partial and in-frame only. Altogether 160,000 or so clones are present, around 64% being singletons, with the ten largest covering 11%. The sample consisted of CD8+ T cells sorted from blood, taken at week 0. Receptors were obtained from a human donor with alopecia areata. CDR3s include the opening cysteine and the closing phenylalanine or tryptophan. D genes are given only for firm matches. Not all rows give a size; the values are once, few, many and, for expanded clones, a class.

few TRBJ1-1 TRBV5-1 NA CASRQGGTEAFF TGCGCCAGCAGACAGGGTGGGACTGAAGCTTTCTTT
NA TRBJ2-5 TRBV5-1 TRBD1 CASSSRDRGSQETQYF TGCGCCAGCAGCTCCCGGGACAGGGGGTCACAAGAGACCCAGTACTTC
once TRBJ2-3 TRBV30 NA CAWRGGRWGEDTQYF TGTGCCTGGAGGGGGGGGCGCTGGGGGGAAGATACGCAGTATTTT
NA TRBJ1-1 TRBV7-9 NA CASSLVSSRRDEAFF TGTGCCAGCAGCTTAGTGTCGTCCCGCAGGGATGAAGCTTTCTTT
NA TRBJ2-1 TRBV7-2 NA CASSLSGGTNEQFF TGTGCCAGCAGCTTATCTGGGGGGACCAATGAGCAGTTCTTC
NA TRBJ1-1 TRBV5-1 TRBD1 CASSLALGTGVGDTEAFF TGCGCCAGCAGCTTGGCCCTTGGGACAGGGGTGGGGGACACTGAAGCTTTCTTT
NA TRBJ1-6 TRBV27 NA CASARGSSYNSPLHF TGTGCCAGCGCGCGCGGGAGCTCCTATAATTCACCCCTCCACTTT
NA TRBJ1-2 TRBV5-1 NA CASSLSGSDNYGYTF TGCGCCAGCAGCTTGTCAGGGTCCGATAACTATGGCTACACCTTC
NA TRBJ2-3 TRBV5-1 TRBD1 CASSTTGQDTQYF TGCGCCAGCAGCACGACAGGGCAGGATACGCAGTATTTT
few TRBJ2-5 TRBV29-1 NA CSVGGGRTQETQYF TGCAGCGTTGGGGGTGGCAGGACTCAAGAGACCCAGTACTTC
few TRBJ2-7 TRBV5-4 NA CASSLETYEQYF TGTGCCAGCAGCTTAGAGACCTACGAGCAGTACTTC
few TRBJ2-3 TRBV6-5 NA CASSPGDTQYF TGTGCCAGCAGCCCAGGGGATACGCAGTATTTT
NA TRBJ2-1 TRBV9 NA CASSADLSSYNEQFF TGTGCCAGCAGCGCCGACTTGAGCTCCTACAATGAGCAGTTCTTC
NA TRBJ2-7 TRBV19 NA CASSSGQGAYEQYF TGTGCCAGTAGTTCCGGGCAGGGAGCCTACGAGCAGTACTTC
once TRBJ2-3 TRBV29-1 NA CSVEVQGAERDTQYF TGCAGCGTTGAGGTACAGGGCGCTGAAAGGGATACGCAGTATTTT
NA TRBJ1-6 TRBV5-1 NA CASSEAYNSPLHF TGCGCCAGCAGCGAGGCGTATAATTCACCCCTCCACTTT
once TRBJ1-5 TRBV5-6 NA CASSLGTVESNQPQHF TGTGCCAGCAGCTTGGGTACAGTTGAAAGCAATCAGCCCCAGCATTTT
NA TRBJ2-5 TRBV30 NA CAWRGPNKAQYF TGTGCCTGGAGGGGACCCAATAAGGCCCAGTACTTC
NA TRBJ1-2 TRBV27 NA CASRDGGAGYGYTF TGTGCCAGTAGGGATGGGGGCGCCGGCTATGGCTACACCTTC
NA TRBJ1-2 TRBV2 NA CASLIQAEGGYTF TGTGCCAGCCTCATTCAGGCTGAGGGTGGCTACACCTTC
NA TRBJ2-7 TRBV13 NA CASSPGSYEQYF TGTGCCAGCAGTCCAGGCTCCTACGAGCAGTACTTC
NA TRBJ2-2 TRBV25-1 TRBD1 CASSGTGMSTGELFF TGTGCCAGCAGCGGGACAGGGATGTCCACCGGGGAGCTGTTTTTT
NA TRBJ1-2 TRBV2 NA CAGRDYYGYTF TGTGCCGGCCGGGACTACTATGGCTACACCTTC
NA TRBJ2-7 TRBV13 NA CASSLESRSYEQYF TGTGCCAGCAGCTTAGAATCTCGGTCCTACGAGCAGTACTTC
NA TRBJ2-3 TRBV11-2 NA CASSLGLRPHDTQYF TGTGCCAGCAGCTTGGGACTCCGACCTCACGATACGCAGTATTTT
NA TRBJ2-1 TRBV29-1 NA CSVEGHTSRSYNEQFF TGCAGCGTTGAAGGGCATACTAGCCGCTCCTACAATGAGCAGTTCTTC
NA TRBJ2-7 TRBV15 TRBD1 CATSRGWTGDPHEQYF TGTGCCACCAGCAGAGGGTGGACAGGGGACCCTCACGAGCAGTACTTC
NA TRBJ2-6 TRBV29-1 NA CSVGQGSGANVLTF TGCAGCGTTGGTCAAGGCTCTGGGGCCAACGTCCTGACTTTC
NA TRBJ2-3 TRBV5-1 TRBD2 CASLSGDGSITDTQYF TGCGCCAGCCTAAGCGGGGATGGGTCAATCACAGATACGCAGTATTTT
NA TRBJ1-5 TRBV13 NA CASSLGRGQPQHF TGTGCCAGCAGCTTAGGACGGGGTCAGCCCCAGCATTTT
NA TRBJ1-6 TRBV13 NA CASSLRGDSPLHF TGTGCCAGCAGCTTACGAGGGGATTCACCCCTCCACTTT
once TRBJ2-2 TRBV29-1 NA CSVYKDAGELFF TGCAGCGTTTACAAGGACGCCGGGGAGCTGTTTTTT
NA TRBJ2-1 TRBV30 NA CAWSDSNEQFF TGTGCCTGGAGTGACAGCAATGAGCAGTTCTTC
once TRBJ2-7 TRBV29-1 TRBD2 CSVEWLGRRGGYEQYF TGCAGCGTTGAATGGTTGGGGCGTCGGGGGGGGTACGAGCAGTACTTC
NA TRBJ1-2 TRBV7-9 NA CASSLVPGYGYTF TGTGCCAGCAGCTTAGTCCCAGGCTATGGCTACACCTTC
NA TRBJ2-7 TRBV29-1 TRBD2 CSAAGETYEQYF TGCAGCGCAGCGGGGGAAACCTACGAGCAGTACTTC
NA TRBJ2-1 TRBV13 NA CASSHGQSSYNEQFF TGTGCCAGCAGCCATGGACAGAGCTCCTACAATGAGCAGTTCTTC
NA TRBJ2-5 TRBV4-1 NA CASSQFGLGRVETQYF TGCGCCAGCAGCCAATTTGGTCTGGGGCGTGTGGAGACCCAGTACTTC
NA TRBJ2-1 TRBV5-6 TRBD1 CASSPTGLKPNNEQFF TGTGCCAGCAGCCCGACAGGGCTCAAGCCCAACAATGAGCAGTTCTTC
NA TRBJ2-7 TRBV27 TRBD2 CASSLGGGAREQYF TGTGCCAGCAGTTTAGGCGGGGGGGCTAGGGAGCAGTACTTC
few TRBJ2-7 TRBV29-1 TRBD1 CSVPGTGDEQYF TGCAGCGTCCCGGGGACAGGGGATGAGCAGTACTTC
NA TRBJ2-3 TRBV5-1 NA CASSDGTGLDTQYF TGCGCCAGCAGCGACGGGACGGGATTGGATACGCAGTATTTT
NA TRBJ2-7 TRBV19 TRBD1 CASSPEGQGGYEQYF TGTGCCAGTAGTCCGGAGGGACAGGGGGGTTACGAGCAGTACTTC
NA TRBJ1-2 TRBV28 NA CATRAANYGYTF TGTGCCACCAGGGCAGCTAACTATGGCTACACCTTC
NA TRBJ2-7 TRBV27 NA CASSLGGPEQYF TGTGCCAGCAGTTTAGGGGGACCCGAGCAGTACTTC
few TRBJ1-4 TRBV7-9 NA CASSPPREKLFF TGTGCCAGCAGCCCGCCGAGGGAAAAACTGTTTTTT
few TRBJ2-2 TRBV7-8 TRBD2 CASSVPLAGSNTGELFF TGTGCCAGCAGCGTCCCACTAGCGGGGTCGAACACCGGGGAGCTGTTTTTT
few TRBJ1-4 TRBV13 TRBD1 CASSSVPGQGIDEKLFF TGTGCCAGCAGCTCGGTCCCGGGACAGGGAATCGACGAAAAACTGTTTTTT
NA TRBJ2-5 TRBV4-1 NA CASQTGQTQYF TGCGCCAGCCAAACGGGGCAGACCCAGTACTTC